The TCR beta chain under discussion was sequenced for a study of control samples from healthy donors and cancer patients. This CDR3 spans 14 amino acids. J gave up 3 bases and V 5 bases, and 4 bases lay outside the gene matches. The V gene's germline CDR1 is SNHLY and CDR2 FYNNEI. Sequenced by immunoSEQ multiplex PCR; TCRdb stores in-frame clones only, minus some. Of 150,000 to 160,000 clones in the sample, about 94% were seen once. The sequencing sample was made of blood. This clonotype was obtained from a man between 35 and 55 years old in good health. The chain is built from TRBV2 and TRBJ1-5, with 7 positions matching TRBD1. The CDR3 region is CASSRQGPNQPQHF. The DNA of the CDR3 is TGTGCCAGCAGTAGACAGGGCCCCAATCAGCCCCAGCATTTT.